This TCR beta chain was sequenced during a study of blood T cell repertoires in COVID-19. Study summary: Spain, Italy and the United States supplied samples that represented acute and convalescent COVID-19. Sample material is recorded as cDNA or gDNA derived from T cells, B-cell-depleted T cells, or PBMCs.

CDR1 MDHEN and CDR2 SYDVKM come from the germline V gene. The CDR3 consists of 15 residues. V shed 3 bases and J shed 3 bases, with 12 bases lying between them. In the authors' workflow: Estimation of nucleated cell counts relied on the amplification of reference gene primers. The method was immunoSEQ multiplex PCR; TCRdb's version includes in-frame clones alone and lacks a portion of them. V and J calls and clone size are copied from that table; D and trimming were computed from the DNA. The data contain roughly 270,000 clones, 75% to 85% of them singletons. The chain links TRBV28 to TRBJ1-5; no clear D. The material sequenced was peripheral blood. The TCR was taken from a middle-aged man with active or convalescent COVID-19. The CDR3 is CASSLFAQTNQPQHF. The CDR3 bases are TGTGCCAGCAGTTTGTTTGCACAGACCAATCAGCCCCAGCATTTT.